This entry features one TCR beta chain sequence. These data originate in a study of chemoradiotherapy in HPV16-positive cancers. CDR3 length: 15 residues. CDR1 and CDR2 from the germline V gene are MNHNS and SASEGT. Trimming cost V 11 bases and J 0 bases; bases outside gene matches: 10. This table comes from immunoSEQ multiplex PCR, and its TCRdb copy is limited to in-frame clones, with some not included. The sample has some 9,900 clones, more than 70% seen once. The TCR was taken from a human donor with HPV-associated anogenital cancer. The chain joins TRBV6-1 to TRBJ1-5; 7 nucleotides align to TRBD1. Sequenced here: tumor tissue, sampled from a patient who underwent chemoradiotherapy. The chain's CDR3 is CAARRDSYSNQPQHF. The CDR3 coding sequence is TGTGCCGCAAGAAGGGACAGTTATAGCAATCAGCCCCAGCATTTT.